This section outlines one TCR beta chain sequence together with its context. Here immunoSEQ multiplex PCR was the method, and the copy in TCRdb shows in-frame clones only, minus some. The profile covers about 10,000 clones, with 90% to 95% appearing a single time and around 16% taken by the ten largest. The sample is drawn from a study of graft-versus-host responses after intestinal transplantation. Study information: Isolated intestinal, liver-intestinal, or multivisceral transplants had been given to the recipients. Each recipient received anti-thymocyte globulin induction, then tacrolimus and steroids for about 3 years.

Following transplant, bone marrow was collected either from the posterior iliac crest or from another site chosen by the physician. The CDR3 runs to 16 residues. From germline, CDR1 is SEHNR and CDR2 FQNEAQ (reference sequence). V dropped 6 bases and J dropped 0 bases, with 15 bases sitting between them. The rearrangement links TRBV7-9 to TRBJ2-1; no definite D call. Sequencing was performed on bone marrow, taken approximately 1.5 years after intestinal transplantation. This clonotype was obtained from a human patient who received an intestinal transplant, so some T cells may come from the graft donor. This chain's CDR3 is CASSLSFPSSYNEQFF. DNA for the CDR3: TGTGCCAGCAGTTTGAGTTTCCCTTCCTCCTACAATGAGCAGTTCTTC.